This T cell receptor beta chain was found in a study of Graves' ophthalmopathy and Graves' hyperthyroidism. Study-wide results and limits: Sensitivity reached 85% to 90% and specificity about 76% for a 13-signature model separating ophthalmopathy from stable hyperthyroidism.

Trimming took 5 bases from V and 3 from J, leaving 20 bases between them. The CDR3 extends over 16 amino acids. Germline CDR1 ENHRY, CDR2 SYGVKD. RNA transcripts were the source from which TCR beta CDR3 regions were amplified. HTBI primers served in a first-round RT-PCR, which a second-round multiplex PCR followed. TCRdb fed the multiplex PCR reads into MiXCR, producing one record per CDR3 protein. There are about 1.2 million distinct CDR3 sequences in the sample; roughly two fifths occur only once, and around 10% lies in the top ten. Notes on this clonotype: What it recognizes is unknown.

The chain is built from TRBV10-3 and TRBJ2-7; D tentatively reads TRBD1 or TRBD2 (5 bases each). This clonotype was obtained from an adult man with Graves' hyperthyroidism. Sequences were obtained from peripheral blood or thyroid tissue (not recorded which). Here the CDR3 reads CAISSIISGPNYEQYF. The CDR3 DNA follows: TGTGCCATCAGTTCCATCATTTCGGGACCAAACTACGAGCAGTACTTC.